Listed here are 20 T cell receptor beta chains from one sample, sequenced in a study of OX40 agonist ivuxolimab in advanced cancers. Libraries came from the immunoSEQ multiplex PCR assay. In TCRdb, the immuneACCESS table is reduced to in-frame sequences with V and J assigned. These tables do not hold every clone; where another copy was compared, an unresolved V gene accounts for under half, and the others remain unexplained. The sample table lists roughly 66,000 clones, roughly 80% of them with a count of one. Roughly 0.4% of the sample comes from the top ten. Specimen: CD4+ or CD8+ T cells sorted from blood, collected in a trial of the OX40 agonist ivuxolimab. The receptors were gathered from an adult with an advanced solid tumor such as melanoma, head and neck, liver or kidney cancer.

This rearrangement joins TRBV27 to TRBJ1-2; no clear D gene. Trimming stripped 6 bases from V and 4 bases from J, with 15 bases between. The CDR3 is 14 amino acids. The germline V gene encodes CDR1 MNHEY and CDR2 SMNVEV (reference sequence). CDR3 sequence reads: CASSRSSLFYGYTF. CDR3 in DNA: TGTGCCAGCAGCAGGAGCTCCCTCTTCTATGGCTACACCTTC.

The CDR3 sequence is CASRQDRGANVLTF. CDR3 DNA sequence: TGTGCCAGCAGACAGGACAGGGGGGCCAACGTCCTGACTTTC. The V call is TRBV28, the J call TRBJ2-6; 7 positions agree with TRBD1. The CDR3 is 14 residues long. Trimming at V came to 6 bases and at J to 4 bases, leaving 3 bases not matched to a gene. Germline V gene lookup returns CDR1 MDHEN and CDR2 SYDVKM.

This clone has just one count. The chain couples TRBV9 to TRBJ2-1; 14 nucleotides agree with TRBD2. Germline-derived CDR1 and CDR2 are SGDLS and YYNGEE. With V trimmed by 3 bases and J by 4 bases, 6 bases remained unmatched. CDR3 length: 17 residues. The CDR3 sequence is CASSGGLAGGSYNEQFF. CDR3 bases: TGTGCCAGCAGCGGCGGACTAGCGGGGGGATCATACAATGAGCAGTTCTTC.

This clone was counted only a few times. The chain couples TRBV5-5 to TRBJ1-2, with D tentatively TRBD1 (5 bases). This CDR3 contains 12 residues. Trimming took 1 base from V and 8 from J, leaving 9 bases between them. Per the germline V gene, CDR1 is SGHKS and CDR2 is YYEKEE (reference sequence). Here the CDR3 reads CASSLLGEGYTF. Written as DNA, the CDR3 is TGTGCCAGCAGCTTGCTGGGGGAAGGCTACACCTTC.

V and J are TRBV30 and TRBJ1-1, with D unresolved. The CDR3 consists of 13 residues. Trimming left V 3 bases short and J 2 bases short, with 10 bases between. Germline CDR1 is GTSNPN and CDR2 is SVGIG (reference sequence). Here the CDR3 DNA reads TGTGCCTGGAGCCCACGGGCTAACACTGAAGCTTTCTTT. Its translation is CAWSPRANTEAFF.

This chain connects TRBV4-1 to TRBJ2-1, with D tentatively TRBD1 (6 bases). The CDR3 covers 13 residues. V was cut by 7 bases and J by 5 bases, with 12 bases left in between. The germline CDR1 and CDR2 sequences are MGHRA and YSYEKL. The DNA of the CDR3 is TGCGCCAGCATTGGGGGCAAAAACAATGAGCAGTTCTTC. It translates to CASIGGKNNEQFF.

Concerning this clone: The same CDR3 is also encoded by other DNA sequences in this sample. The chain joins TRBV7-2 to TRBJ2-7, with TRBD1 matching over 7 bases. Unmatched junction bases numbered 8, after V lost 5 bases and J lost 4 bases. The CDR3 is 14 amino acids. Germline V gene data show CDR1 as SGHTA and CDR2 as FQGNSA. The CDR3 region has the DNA TGTGCCAGCAGCACACAGGGGAGAGGGTACGAGCAGTACTTC. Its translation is CASSTQGRGYEQYF.

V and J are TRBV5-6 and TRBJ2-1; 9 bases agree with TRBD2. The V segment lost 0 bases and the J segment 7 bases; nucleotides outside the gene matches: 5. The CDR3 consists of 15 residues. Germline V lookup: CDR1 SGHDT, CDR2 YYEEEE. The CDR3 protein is CASSLDGTSLNEQFF. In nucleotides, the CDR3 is TGTGCCAGCAGCTTGGATGGGACTAGCTTGAATGAGCAGTTCTTC.

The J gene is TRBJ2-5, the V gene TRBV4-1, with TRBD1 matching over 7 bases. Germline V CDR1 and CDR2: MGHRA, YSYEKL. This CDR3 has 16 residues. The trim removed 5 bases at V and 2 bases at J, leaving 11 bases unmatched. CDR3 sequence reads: CASSSQGVKGQETQYF. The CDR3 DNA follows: TGCGCCAGCAGCTCCCAGGGGGTGAAGGGGCAAGAGACCCAGTACTTC.

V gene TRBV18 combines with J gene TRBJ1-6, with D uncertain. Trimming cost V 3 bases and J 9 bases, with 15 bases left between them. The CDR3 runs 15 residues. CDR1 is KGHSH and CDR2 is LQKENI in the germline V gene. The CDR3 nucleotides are TGTGCCAGCTCACCTACCAAGGGAGCGGGTTCACCCCTCCACTTT. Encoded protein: CASSPTKGAGSPLHF.

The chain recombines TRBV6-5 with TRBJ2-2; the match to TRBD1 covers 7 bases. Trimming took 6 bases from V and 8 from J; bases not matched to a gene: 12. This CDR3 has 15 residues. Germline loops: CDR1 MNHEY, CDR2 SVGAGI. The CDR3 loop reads CASSRSTGSGGELFF. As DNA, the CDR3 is TGTGCCAGCAGCCGATCGACAGGGTCTGGGGGGGAGCTGTTTTTT.

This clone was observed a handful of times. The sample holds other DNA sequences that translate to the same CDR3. The chain's CDR3 is CASTRSNEQFF. For the CDR3, the DNA is TGCGCCAGCACCCGCAGCAATGAGCAGTTCTTC. The chain uses TRBV5-1 and TRBJ2-1, with D uncertain. The germline CDR1 and CDR2 sequences are SGHRS and YFSETQ. The CDR3 covers 11 residues. The ends were cut back, 6 bases at V and 6 bases at J, with 7 bases in the middle.

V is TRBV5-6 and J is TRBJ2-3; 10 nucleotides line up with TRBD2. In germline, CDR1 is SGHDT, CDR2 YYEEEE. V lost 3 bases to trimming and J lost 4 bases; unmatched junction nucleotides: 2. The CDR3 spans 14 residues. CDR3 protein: CASSSLAGSDTQYF. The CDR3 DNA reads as TGTGCCAGCAGCTCACTAGCGGGATCAGATACGCAGTATTTT.

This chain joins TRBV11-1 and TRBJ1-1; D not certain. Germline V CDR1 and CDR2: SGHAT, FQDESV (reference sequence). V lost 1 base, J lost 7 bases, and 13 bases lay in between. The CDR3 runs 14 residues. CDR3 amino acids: CASSLDGLGDEAFF. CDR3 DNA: TGTGCCAGCAGCTTAGACGGGCTCGGAGATGAAGCTTTCTTT. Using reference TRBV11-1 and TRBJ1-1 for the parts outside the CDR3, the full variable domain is EAEVAQSPRYKITEKSQAVAFWCDPISGHATLYWYRQILGQGPELLVQFQDESVVDDSQLPKDRFSAERLKGVDSTLKIQPAELGDSAMYLCASSLDGLGDEAFFGQGTRLTVV.

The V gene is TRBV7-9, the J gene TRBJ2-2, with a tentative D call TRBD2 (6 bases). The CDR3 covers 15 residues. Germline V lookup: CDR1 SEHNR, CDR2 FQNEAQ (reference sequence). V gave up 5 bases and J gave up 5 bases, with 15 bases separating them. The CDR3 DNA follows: TGTGCCAGCAGCGCGGGACTGACGCGGACCGGGGAGCTGTTTTTT. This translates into CASSAGLTRTGELFF.

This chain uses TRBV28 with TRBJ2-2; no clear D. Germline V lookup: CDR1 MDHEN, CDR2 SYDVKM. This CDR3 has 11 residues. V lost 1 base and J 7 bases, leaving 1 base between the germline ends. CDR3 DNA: TGTGCCAGCAGTTTATTCGGGGAGCTGTTTTTT. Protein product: CASSLFGELFF.

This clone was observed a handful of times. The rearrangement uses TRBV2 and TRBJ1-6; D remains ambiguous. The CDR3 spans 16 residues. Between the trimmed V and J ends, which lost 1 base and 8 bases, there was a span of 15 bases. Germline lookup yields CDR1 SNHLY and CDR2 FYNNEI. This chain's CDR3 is CASSEGPGRRDSPLHF. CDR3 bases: TGTGCCAGCAGTGAAGGTCCTGGGAGAAGAGATTCACCCCTCCACTTT.

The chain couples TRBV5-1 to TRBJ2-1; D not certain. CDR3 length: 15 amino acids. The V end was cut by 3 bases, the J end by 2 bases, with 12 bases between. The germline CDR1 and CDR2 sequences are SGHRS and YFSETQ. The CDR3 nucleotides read TGCGCCAGCAGCTCGATCGGGTTAACCTACAATGAGCAGTTCTTC. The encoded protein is CASSSIGLTYNEQFF.

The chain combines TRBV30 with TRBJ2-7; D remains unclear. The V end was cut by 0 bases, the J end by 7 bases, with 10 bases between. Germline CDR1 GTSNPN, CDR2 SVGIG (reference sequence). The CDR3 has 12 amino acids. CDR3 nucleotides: TGTGCCTGGAGTGTAAGGGTGGGGGAGCAGTACTTC. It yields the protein CAWSVRVGEQYF.

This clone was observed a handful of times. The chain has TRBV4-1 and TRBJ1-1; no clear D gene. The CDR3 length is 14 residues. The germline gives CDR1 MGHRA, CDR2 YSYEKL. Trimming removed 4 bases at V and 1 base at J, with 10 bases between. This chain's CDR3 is CASSPGPQNTEAFF. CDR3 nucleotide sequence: TGCGCCAGCAGCCCGGGCCCTCAGAACACTGAAGCTTTCTTT.